Listed below are T cell receptor beta chains from one sample, sequenced in a study of monozygotic twins with inflammatory bowel disease. TCRdb processed the 5' RACE reads again and assigns one entry to each CDR3 protein, with no DNA. Its table records fewer than 350,000 distinct CDR3 sequences. Sequenced input: blood. The receptor source for this set is a human donor with ulcerative colitis or Crohn's disease, or a healthy co-twin of an affected twin (not recorded which). CDR3s include the opening cysteine and the closing phenylalanine or tryptophan. The order of the fields is J gene, V gene, CDR3 protein.

J gene: TRBJ1-1
V gene: TRBV10-3
CDR3 protein: CAIMTTGQVGTEAFF

J gene: TRBJ2-5
V gene: TRBV20-1
CDR3 protein: CSATLGNRGLETQYF

J gene: TRBJ1-2
V gene: TRBV7-2
CDR3 protein: CASSFGGRFYGYTF

J gene: TRBJ1-5
V gene: TRBV4-2
CDR3 protein: CASSQGLSDQPQHF

J gene: TRBJ1-1
V gene: TRBV6-1
CDR3 protein: CASIGGWYYTEAFF

J gene: TRBJ2-7
V gene: TRBV3-1
CDR3 protein: CASSQDLGVGYEQYF

J gene: TRBJ2-7
V gene: TRBV5-1
CDR3 protein: CASRITYEQYF

J gene: TRBJ1-1
V gene: TRBV25-1
CDR3 protein: CASRRGGETEAFF

J gene: TRBJ2-1
V gene: TRBV10-3
CDR3 protein: CAISSGSSYNEQFF

J gene: TRBJ2-1
V gene: TRBV5-1
CDR3 protein: CASSLEGSSYNEQFF

J gene: TRBJ1-2
V gene: TRBV4-3
CDR3 protein: CASSQDPGQGAFGYTF

J gene: TRBJ2-1
V gene: TRBV5-5
CDR3 protein: CASSLGQGLRNEQFF

J gene: TRBJ1-5
V gene: TRBV6-5
CDR3 protein: CASSSTQGAGQPQHF

J gene: TRBJ2-1
V gene: TRBV7-8
CDR3 protein: CASSLEGTKNEQFF

J gene: TRBJ2-5
V gene: TRBV5-4
CDR3 protein: CASSLGLAGFGQETQYF

J gene: TRBJ2-7
V gene: TRBV20-1
CDR3 protein: CSARDLLRGSSYEQYF

J gene: TRBJ2-7
V gene: TRBV5-1
CDR3 protein: CASSLERTVSYEQYF

J gene: TRBJ1-6
V gene: TRBV11-1
CDR3 protein: CASSLGVSGIGYNSPLHF

J gene: TRBJ2-7
V gene: TRBV6-2/TRBV6-3
CDR3 protein: CASTYGLEIYEQYF

J gene: TRBJ2-7
V gene: TRBV27
CDR3 protein: CASSLLDRTSGSHKQYF

J gene: TRBJ2-1
V gene: TRBV6-2/TRBV6-3
CDR3 protein: CASSYQRPTGSYNEQFF

J gene: TRBJ1-5
V gene: TRBV12-3/TRBV12-4
CDR3 protein: CASTLWGGRLALVQPQHF

J gene: TRBJ1-5
V gene: TRBV2
CDR3 protein: CASGDQPNQPQHF

J gene: TRBJ1-1
V gene: TRBV3-1
CDR3 protein: CASSQVFRGPAMNTEAFF